The rows below give T cell receptor beta chains drawn from one sample of a study of blood T cell repertoires in COVID-19. Sequenced by immunoSEQ multiplex PCR; TCRdb stores in-frame clones only, minus some. The sample lists some 130,000 clones, roughly four fifths occurring once. Sequenced sample: peripheral blood. The source is a woman aged 50 to 60 with acute or convalescent COVID-19. CDR3s include the opening cysteine and the closing phenylalanine or tryptophan. A D gene is named only where the DNA matches it firmly. The listing skips clone size in some rows; elsewhere it reads once, few, many or a size class.

J gene,V gene,clone size,D gene,CDR3 protein,CDR3 DNA
TRBJ1-3,TRBV10-3,NA,NA,CASAGNTIYF,TGTGCCTCAGCTGGAAACACCATATATTTT
TRBJ1-2,TRBV6-2/TRBV6-3,NA,NA,CASSRDPDYTF,TGTGCCAGCAGTCGAGATCCCGACTACACCTTC
TRBJ1-2,TRBV6-4,NA,TRBD1,CASRPTGDYGYTF,TGTGCCAGCAGGCCGACAGGGGATTATGGCTACACCTTC
TRBJ1-2,TRBV11-2,NA,NA,CASSLDLAAGVYGYTF,TGTGCCAGCAGCTTAGATCTGGCAGCCGGGGTTTATGGCTACACCTTC
TRBJ2-7,TRBV27,NA,TRBD1,CASSFSGRGLLEQYF,TGTGCCAGCAGTTTCTCAGGCAGGGGGCTTTTGGAGCAGTACTTC
TRBJ1-5,TRBV10-2,NA,NA,CASSFGRTGDQPQHF,TGCGCCAGCAGCTTCGGGAGGACGGGCGATCAGCCCCAGCATTTT
TRBJ2-2,TRBV10-3,NA,TRBD2,CAIKVAGVANTGELFF,TGTGCCATCAAGGTAGCGGGGGTAGCGAACACCGGGGAGCTGTTTTTT
TRBJ1-4,TRBV5-1,NA,NA,CASSLTEPTNEKLFF,TGCGCCAGCAGCTTGACTGAACCAACTAATGAAAAACTGTTTTTT
TRBJ1-5,TRBV6-1,NA,TRBD1,CASSEATGRQPQHF,TGTGCCAGCAGTGAAGCGACAGGGCGTCAGCCCCAGCATTTT
TRBJ1-6,TRBV19,NA,TRBD1,CASSRDRGGSPLHF,TGTGCCAGTAGTAGGGACAGGGGTGGTTCACCCCTCCACTTT
TRBJ1-5,TRBV12-3/TRBV12-4,few,NA,CASSTARGQPQHF,TGTGCCAGCAGCACGGCCCGGGGACAGCCCCAGCATTTT
TRBJ1-6,TRBV19,NA,NA,CASAPTGQLSNSPLHF,TGTGCCAGTGCGCCAACGGGTCAGTTGAGTAATTCACCCCTCCACTTT
TRBJ1-1,TRBV6-1,NA,TRBD1,CASSVSGGVGGTEAFF,TGTGCCAGCAGTGTTTCAGGGGGCGTTGGTGGCACTGAAGCTTTCTTT
TRBJ1-2,TRBV30,NA,TRBD1,CAWSVRWGTGASLRGYTF,TGTGCCTGGAGTGTACGGTGGGGGACAGGGGCGTCGTTGAGAGGCTACACCTTC
TRBJ1-6,TRBV27,few,TRBD1,CASSSRLGGGSTTGSSYNSPLHF,TGTGCCAGCAGTTCTCGTCTCGGCGGTGGATCAACGACAGGGAGCTCCTATAATTCACCCCTCCACTTT
TRBJ1-1,TRBV7-3,NA,NA,CASSLGQSMNTEAFF,TGTGCCAGCAGCTTAGGACAAAGTATGAACACTGAAGCTTTCTTT
TRBJ1-4,TRBV30,NA,NA,CAWGGGGTNEKLFF,TGTGCCTGGGGGGGCGGAGGAACTAATGAAAAACTGTTTTTT
TRBJ1-1,TRBV6-5,NA,NA,CASSYPINEAFF,TGTGCCAGCAGTTACCCTATAAATGAAGCTTTCTTT
TRBJ2-7,TRBV5-6,NA,NA,CASSFGAYEQYF,TGTGCCAGCAGCTTCGGGGCCTACGAGCAGTACTTC
TRBJ2-1,TRBV5-6,NA,TRBD2,CASSLMLAGDNEQFF,TGTGCCAGCAGCTTGATGCTAGCGGGGGACAATGAGCAGTTCTTC
TRBJ2-7,TRBV4-1,NA,NA,CASSQGTDYEQYF,TGCGCCAGCAGCCAAGGGACAGACTACGAGCAGTACTTC
TRBJ1-1,TRBV6-6,NA,NA,CASSPRGTVNTEAFF,TGTGCCAGCAGTCCTAGGGGTACTGTGAACACTGAAGCTTTCTTT
TRBJ1-3,TRBV10-3,NA,NA,CAISESRGRGSGNTIYF,TGTGCCATCAGTGAGTCGCGGGGAAGAGGCTCTGGAAACACCATATATTTT